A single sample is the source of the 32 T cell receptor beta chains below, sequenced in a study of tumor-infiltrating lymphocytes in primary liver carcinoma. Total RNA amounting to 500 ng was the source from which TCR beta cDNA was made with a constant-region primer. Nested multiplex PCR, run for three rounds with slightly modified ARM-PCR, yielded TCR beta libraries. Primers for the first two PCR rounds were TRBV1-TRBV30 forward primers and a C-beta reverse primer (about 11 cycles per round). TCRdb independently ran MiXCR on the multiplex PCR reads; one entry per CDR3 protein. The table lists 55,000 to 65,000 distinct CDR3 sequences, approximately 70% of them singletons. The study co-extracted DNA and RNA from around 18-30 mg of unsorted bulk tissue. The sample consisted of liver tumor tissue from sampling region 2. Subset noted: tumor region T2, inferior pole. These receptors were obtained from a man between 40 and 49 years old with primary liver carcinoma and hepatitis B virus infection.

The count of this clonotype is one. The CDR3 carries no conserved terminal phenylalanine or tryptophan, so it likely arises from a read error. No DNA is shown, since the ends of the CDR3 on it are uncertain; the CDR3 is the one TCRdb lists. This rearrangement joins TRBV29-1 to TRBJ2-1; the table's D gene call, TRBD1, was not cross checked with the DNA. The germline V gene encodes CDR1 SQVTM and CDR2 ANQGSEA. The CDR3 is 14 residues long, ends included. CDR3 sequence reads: CSVDETGIYNEESL.

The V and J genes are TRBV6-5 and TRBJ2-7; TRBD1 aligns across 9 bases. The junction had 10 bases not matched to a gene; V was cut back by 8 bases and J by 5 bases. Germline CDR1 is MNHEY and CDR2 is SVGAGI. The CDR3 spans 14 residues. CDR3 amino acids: CASPFGTGYDEQYF. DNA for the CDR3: TGTGCCAGCCCCTTCGGGACAGGGTATGACGAGCAGTACTTC.

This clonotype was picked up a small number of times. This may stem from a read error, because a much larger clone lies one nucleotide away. The CDR3 loop reads CTTEGSAGGDTQYF. The CDR3 DNA follows: TGTACCACCGAGGGGTCAGCGGGAGGGGATACGCAGTATTTT. This chain joins TRBV10-3 and TRBJ2-3, with 10 positions matching TRBD2. This CDR3 has 14 residues. The V gene's germline CDR1 is ENHRY and CDR2 SYGVKD.

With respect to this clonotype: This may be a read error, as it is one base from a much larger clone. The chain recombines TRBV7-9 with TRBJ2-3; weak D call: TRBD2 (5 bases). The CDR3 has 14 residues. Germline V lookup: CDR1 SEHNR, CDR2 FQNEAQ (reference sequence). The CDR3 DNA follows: TGTGCCGGCAGTTCTGGACTTTTCACAGATACGCAGTATTTT. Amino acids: CAGSSGLFTDTQYF.

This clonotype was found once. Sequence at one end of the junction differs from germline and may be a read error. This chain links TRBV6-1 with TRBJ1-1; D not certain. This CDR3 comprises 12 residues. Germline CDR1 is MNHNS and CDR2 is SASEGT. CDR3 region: CTSSEVRAETFF. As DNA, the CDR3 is TGTACCAGCAGTGAAGTGAGGGCTGAAACTTTCTTT.

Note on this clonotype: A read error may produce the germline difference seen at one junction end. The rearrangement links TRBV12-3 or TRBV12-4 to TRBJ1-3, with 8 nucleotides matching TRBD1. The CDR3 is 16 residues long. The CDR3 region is CASSLGTGRSGNTIYF. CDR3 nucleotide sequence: TGTGCCAGTAGTTTGGGGACAGGCCGCTCTGGAAACACCATATATTTT.

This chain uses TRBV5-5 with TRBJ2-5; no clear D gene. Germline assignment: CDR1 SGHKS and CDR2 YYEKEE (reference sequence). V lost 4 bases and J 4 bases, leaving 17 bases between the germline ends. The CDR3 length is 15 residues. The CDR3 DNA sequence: TGTGCCAGCAGCATGGAATCAGGCCCTAGAGAGACCCAGTACTTC. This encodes CASSMESGPRETQYF. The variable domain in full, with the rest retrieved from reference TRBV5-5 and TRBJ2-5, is DAGVTQSPTHLIKTRGQQVTLRCSPISGHKSVSWYQQVLGQGPQFIFQYYEKEERGRGNFPDRFSARQFPNYSSELNVNALLLGDSALYLCASSMESGPRETQYFGPGTRLLVL.

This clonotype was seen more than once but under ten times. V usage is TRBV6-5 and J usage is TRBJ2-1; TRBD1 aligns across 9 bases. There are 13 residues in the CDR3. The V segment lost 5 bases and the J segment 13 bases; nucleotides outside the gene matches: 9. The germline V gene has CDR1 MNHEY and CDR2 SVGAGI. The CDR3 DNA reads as TGTGCCAGCAGTGGACAGGGGAACAATAAACAGTTCTTC. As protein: CASSGQGNNKQFF.

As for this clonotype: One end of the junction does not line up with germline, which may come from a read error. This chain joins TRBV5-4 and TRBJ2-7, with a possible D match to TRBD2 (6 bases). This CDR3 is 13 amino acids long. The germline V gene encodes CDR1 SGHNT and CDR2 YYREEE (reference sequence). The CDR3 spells CASGLGGTYEQYF. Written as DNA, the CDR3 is TGTGCCAGCGGCTTGGGGGGTACCTACGAACAGTACTTC.

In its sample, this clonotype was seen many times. This chain's CDR3 is CASSFLAGINTDTQYF. As DNA, the CDR3 is TGCGCCAGCAGCTTCCTAGCGGGAATTAACACAGATACGCAGTATTTT. This sequence joins TRBV5-1 and TRBJ2-3, with 9 positions matching TRBD2. The CDR3 totals 16 residues. V was clipped by 2 bases and J by 2 bases; unmatched bases: 6. The V gene's germline CDR1 is SGHRS and CDR2 YFSETQ.

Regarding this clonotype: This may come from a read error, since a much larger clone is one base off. The DNA for the CDR3 is TGTGCCATGATTCCGGGACAGTTGAAACTGAGGGCTCGAGGCACTGAAGCTTTCTTT. Its protein product is CAMIPGQLKLRARGTEAFF. The J gene is TRBJ1-1, the V gene TRBV30; TRBD1 agrees at 7 bases. The length of the CDR3 is 19 residues. The V gene end was trimmed by 8 bases and the J gene end by 4 bases; junction bases not matched to a gene: 28. CDR1 is GTSNPN, CDR2 SVGIG, per germline (reference sequence).

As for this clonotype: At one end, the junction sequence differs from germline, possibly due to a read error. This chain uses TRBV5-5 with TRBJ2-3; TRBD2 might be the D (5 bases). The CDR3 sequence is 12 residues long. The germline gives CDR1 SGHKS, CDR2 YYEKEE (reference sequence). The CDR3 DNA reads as TGTGTCAGCAGCTATGGACTCGATACGCAGTATTTT. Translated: CVSSYGLDTQYF.

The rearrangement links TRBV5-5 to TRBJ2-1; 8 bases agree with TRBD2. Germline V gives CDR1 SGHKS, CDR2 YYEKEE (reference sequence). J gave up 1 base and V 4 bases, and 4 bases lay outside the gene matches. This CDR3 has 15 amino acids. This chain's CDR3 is CASSPGLASYNEQFF. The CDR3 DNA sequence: TGTGCCAGCAGCCCTGGACTAGCTTCCTACAATGAGCAGTTCTTC.

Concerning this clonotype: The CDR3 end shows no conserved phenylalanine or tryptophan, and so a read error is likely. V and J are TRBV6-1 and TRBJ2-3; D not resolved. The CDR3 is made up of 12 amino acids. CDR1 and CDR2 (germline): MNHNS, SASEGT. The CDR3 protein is CVSSFTADTQYL. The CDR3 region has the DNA TGTGTCAGCAGCTTTACTGCAGATACGCAGTATTTG.

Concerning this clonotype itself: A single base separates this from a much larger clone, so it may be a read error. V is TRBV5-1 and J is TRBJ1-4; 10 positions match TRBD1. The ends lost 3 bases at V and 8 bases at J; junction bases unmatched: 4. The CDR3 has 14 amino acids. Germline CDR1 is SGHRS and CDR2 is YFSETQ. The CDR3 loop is CASSSGQGKEKLFF. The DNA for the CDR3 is TGCGCCAGCAGCTCGGGACAGGGGAAAGAAAAACTGTTTTTT.

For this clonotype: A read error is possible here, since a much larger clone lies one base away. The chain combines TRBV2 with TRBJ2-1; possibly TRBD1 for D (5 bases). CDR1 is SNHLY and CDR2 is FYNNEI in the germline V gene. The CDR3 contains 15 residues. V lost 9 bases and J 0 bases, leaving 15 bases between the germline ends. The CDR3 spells CASSQDKGSYNEQFF. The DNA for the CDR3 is TGTGCCAGTAGTCAGGACAAAGGCTCCTACAATGAGCAGTTCTTC. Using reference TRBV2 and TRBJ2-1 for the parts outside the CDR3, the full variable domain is EPEVTQTPSHQVTQMGQEVILRCVPISNHLYFYWYRQILGQKVEFLVSFYNNEISEKSEIFDDQFSVERPDGSNFTLKIRSTKLEDSAMYFCASSQDKGSYNEQFFGPGTRLTVL.

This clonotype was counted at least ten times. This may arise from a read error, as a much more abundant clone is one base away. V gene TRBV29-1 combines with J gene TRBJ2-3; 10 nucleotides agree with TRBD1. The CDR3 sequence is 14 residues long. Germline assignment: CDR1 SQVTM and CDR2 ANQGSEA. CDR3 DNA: TGCAGCGTTTCCGGGACAGGGGCGTCAGATATGCAGTATTTT. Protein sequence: CSVSGTGASDMQYF.

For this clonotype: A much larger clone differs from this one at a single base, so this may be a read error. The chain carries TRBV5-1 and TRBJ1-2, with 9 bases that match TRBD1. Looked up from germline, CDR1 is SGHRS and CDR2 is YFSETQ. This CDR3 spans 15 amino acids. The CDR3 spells CTSSLSTGGGYGYTF. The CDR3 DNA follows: TGCACCAGCAGCTTGTCAACAGGGGGCGGCTATGGCTACACCTTC.

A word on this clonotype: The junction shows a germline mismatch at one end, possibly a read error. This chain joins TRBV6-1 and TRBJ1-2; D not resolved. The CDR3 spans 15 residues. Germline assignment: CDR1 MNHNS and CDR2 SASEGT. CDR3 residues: CTSSEDRPVNYGYTF. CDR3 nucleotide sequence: TGTACCAGCAGTGAAGACCGACCAGTTAACTATGGCTACACCTTC.

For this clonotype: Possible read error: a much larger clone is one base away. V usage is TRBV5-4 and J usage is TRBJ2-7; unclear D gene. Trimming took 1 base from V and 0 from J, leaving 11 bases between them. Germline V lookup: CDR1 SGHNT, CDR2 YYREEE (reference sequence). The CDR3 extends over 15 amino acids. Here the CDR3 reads CASSLFDGPSYEQYF. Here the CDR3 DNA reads TGTGCCAGCAGCTTGTTCGATGGCCCCTCCTACGAGCAGTACTTC.

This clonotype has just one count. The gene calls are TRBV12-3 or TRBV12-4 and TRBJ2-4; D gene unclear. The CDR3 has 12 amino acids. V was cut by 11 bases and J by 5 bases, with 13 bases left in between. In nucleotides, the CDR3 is TGTGCCTGTAGTTTGTCCCAAAACATTCAGTACTTC. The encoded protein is CACSLSQNIQYF.

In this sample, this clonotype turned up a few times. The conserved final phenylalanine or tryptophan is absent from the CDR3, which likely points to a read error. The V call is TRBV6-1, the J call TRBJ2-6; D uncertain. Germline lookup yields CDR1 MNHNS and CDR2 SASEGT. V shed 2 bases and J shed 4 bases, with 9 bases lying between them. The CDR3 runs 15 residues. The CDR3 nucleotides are TGTGCCAGCAGTGAATTCTCCCAAGGGGCCAACGTCCTGACTCTC. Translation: CASSEFSQGANVLTL.

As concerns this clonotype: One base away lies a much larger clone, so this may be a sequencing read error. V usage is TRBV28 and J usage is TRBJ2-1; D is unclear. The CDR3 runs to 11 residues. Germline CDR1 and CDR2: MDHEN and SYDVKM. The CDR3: CVSSSRRGQFF. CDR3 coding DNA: TGTGTCAGCAGTTCGCGACGCGGGCAGTTCTTC.

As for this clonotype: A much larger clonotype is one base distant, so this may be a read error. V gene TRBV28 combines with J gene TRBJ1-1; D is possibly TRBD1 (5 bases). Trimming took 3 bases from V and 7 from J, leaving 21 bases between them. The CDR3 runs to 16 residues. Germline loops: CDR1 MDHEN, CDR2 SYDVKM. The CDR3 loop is CASSFSGTGIGIEAFF. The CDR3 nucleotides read TGTGCCAGCAGTTTCTCAGGGACCGGAATCGGGATTGAAGCTTTCTTT.

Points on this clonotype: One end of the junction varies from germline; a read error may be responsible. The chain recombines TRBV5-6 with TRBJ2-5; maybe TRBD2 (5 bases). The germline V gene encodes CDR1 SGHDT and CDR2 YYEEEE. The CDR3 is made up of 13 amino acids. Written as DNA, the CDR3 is TGTGTCAGCAGCCCTAGCACCCGGGAGACCCAGTACTTC. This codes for CVSSPSTRETQYF.

CDR3 DNA: TGTGCCAGCAGGCTCCGCGACAGGGCCCACGAGCAGTACTTC. Protein: CASRLRDRAHEQYF. V usage is TRBV6-2 or TRBV6-3 and J usage is TRBJ2-7; TRBD1 agrees at 7 bases. This CDR3 is built from 14 residues. V lost 6 bases, J lost 5 bases, and 10 bases stayed unmatched. Germline V gene sequence: CDR1 MNHEY, CDR2 SVGEGT.

The CDR3 region is CANSRDRVYGYTF. As DNA, the CDR3 is TGTGCCAATAGTCGAGACAGGGTCTATGGCTACACCTTC. This chain joins TRBV14 and TRBJ1-2, with TRBD1 matching 7 bases. The ends lost 10 bases at V and 4 bases at J; junction bases unmatched: 9. Germline V gives CDR1 SGHDN, CDR2 FVKESK. The CDR3 spans 13 residues.

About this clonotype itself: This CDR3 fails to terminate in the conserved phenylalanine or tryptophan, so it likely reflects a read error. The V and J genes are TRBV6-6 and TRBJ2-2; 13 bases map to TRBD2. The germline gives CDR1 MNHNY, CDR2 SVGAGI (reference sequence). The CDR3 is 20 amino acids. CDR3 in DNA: TGTGCGAGCAGTCTGCTCGTGGGACTAGCGGGGCCAACGAACACCGGGGAGCTGTTTCTT. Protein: CASSLLVGLAGPTNTGELFL.

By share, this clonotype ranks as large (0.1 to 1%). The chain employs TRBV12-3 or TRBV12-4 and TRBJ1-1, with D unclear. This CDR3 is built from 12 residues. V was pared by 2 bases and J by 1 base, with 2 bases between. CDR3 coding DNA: TGTGCCAGCAGTTTAAAGAACACTGAAGCTTTCTTT. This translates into CASSLKNTEAFF.

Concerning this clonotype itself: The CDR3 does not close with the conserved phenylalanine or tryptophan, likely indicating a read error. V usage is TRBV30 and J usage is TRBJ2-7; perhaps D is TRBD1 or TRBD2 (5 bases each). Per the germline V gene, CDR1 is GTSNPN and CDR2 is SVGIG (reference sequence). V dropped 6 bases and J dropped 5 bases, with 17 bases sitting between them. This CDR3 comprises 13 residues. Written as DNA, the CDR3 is TGTGCCTGCATCAGGGACGGAGGCCACGAGCAGTACTTA. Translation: CACIRDGGHEQYL.

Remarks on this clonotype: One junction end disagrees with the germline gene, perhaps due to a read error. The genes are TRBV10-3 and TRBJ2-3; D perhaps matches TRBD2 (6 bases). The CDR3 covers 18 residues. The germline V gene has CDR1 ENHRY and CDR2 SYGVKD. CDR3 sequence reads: CAICEPLRLVGPTDTQYF. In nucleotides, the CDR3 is TGTGCCATCTGTGAACCCCTCCGACTAGTGGGACCCACAGATACGCAGTATTTT.

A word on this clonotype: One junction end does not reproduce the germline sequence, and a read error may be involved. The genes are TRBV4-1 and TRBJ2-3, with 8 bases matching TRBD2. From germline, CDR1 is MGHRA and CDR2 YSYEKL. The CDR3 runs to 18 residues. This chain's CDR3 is CASSQTIALAGITDKQYF. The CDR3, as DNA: TGCGCCAGCAGCCAGACCATTGCCTTAGCGGGAATCACCGATAAGCAGTATTTT.